These T cell receptor beta chains were read from a single sample in a study of neurological immune-mediated disorders. TCRdb used MiXCR to reprocess the 5' RACE reads, holding one entry per CDR3 protein. The sample lists under 60,000 distinct CDR3 sequences; around 3.3% were seen once. The material sequenced was PBMCs. The receptors originated from a man aged 40-55 years with multiple sclerosis. Each CDR3 is given with its conserved first and last residue. Fields, in order: D gene, V gene, J gene, CDR3 length, clone size, CDR3 protein, CDR3 DNA. D genes are given only for firm matches. Only part of the rows carry a size: once, few, many, or a class if the clone is expanded.

>-|TRBV7-2|TRBJ2-1|16|many
CASRPPGTRVSNEQFF
TGTGCCAGCAGACCGCCAGGGACCAGAGTAAGCAATGAGCAGTTCTTC
>TRBD2|TRBV28|TRBJ2-7|15|many
CASSSVAGSPYEQYF
TGTGCCAGCAGCTCTGTAGCGGGTTCCCCCTACGAGCAGTACTTC
>-|TRBV21-1|TRBJ1-5|17|many
CASSKARASQRVQPQHF
TGTGCCAGCAGCAAAGCCAGGGCCTCCCAGCGTGTTCAGCCCCAGCATTTT
>TRBD2|TRBV20-1|TRBJ2-1|19|many
CSARGPAASGGPKYNEQFF
TGCAGTGCTAGAGGCCCCGCGGCTAGCGGGGGGCCGAAGTACAATGAGCAGTTCTTC
>-|TRBV2|TRBJ2-3|15|many
CASSPRGASTDTQYF
TGTGCCAGCAGCCCCCGGGGGGCGAGCACAGATACGCAGTATTTT
>-|TRBV29-1|TRBJ1-1|14|many
CSAPLRRGGTEAFF
TGCAGCGCACCTTTAAGACGGGGGGGGACTGAAGCTTTCTTT
>-|TRBV3-1|TRBJ1-4|15|few
CASSQMGQGAEKLFF
TGTGCCAGCAGCCAGATGGGGCAGGGCGCAGAAAAACTGTTTTTT
>-|TRBV20-1|TRBJ2-5|13|many
CSPQWQGQETQYF
TGCAGTCCCCAATGGCAGGGCCAAGAGACCCAGTACTTC
>-|TRBV5-6|TRBJ1-2|15|many
CASSLRDRLNYGYTF
TGTGCCAGCAGCTTGCGAGACCGTCTGAACTATGGCTACACCTTC
>TRBD2|TRBV11-2|TRBJ2-1|17|-
CASSFLKVAGDYNEQFF
TGTGCCAGCAGCTTCCTGAAGGTAGCGGGGGATTACAATGAGCAGTTCTTC
>-|TRBV7-8|TRBJ2-2|15|few
CASSLERQNTGELFF
TGTGCCAGCAGCTTAGAGAGGCAAAACACCGGGGAGCTGTTTTTT
>-|TRBV5-1|TRBJ1-4|14|many
CASSLGGQSEKLFF
TGCGCCAGCAGCTTGGGGGGGCAGAGTGAAAAACTGTTTTTT
>-|TRBV10-3|TRBJ2-5|14|-
CAISESSGIQTQYF
TGTGCCATCAGTGAGTCATCAGGAATCCAGACCCAGTACTTC
>-|TRBV6-1|TRBJ1-5|15|many
CASSEGPESNQPQHF
TGTGCCAGCAGTGAGGGGCCAGAAAGCAATCAGCCCCAGCATTTT
>-|TRBV7-9|TRBJ2-2|12|few
CASSAGDGELFF
TGTGCCAGCAGCGCCGGCGACGGGGAGCTGTTTTTT
>-|TRBV29-1|TRBJ2-3|14|many
CSVKRDGNTDTQYF
TGCAGCGTTAAGAGGGATGGGAACACAGATACGCAGTATTTT
>TRBD1|TRBV12-3/TRBV12-4|TRBJ1-1|15|many
CASSHTQGAGGEAFF
TGTGCCAGCAGTCACACACAGGGGGCAGGGGGTGAAGCTTTCTTT
>-|TRBV20-1|TRBJ1-2|13|many
CSARDLASYGYTF
TGCAGTGCTAGAGATCTGGCTTCCTATGGCTACACCTTC
>TRBD1|TRBV9|TRBJ1-5|17|many
CASSESRDRGSNQPQHF
TGTGCCAGCAGCGAGTCCCGGGACAGGGGTAGCAATCAGCCCCAGCATTTT
>TRBD2|TRBV6-5|TRBJ2-3|15|many
CASRPGLAGTDTQYF
TGTGCCAGCAGACCGGGACTAGCGGGTACAGATACGCAGTATTTT
>-|TRBV7-9|TRBJ2-1|15|-
CASSWSTSSYNEQFF
TGTGCCAGCAGCTGGTCGACGAGCTCCTACAATGAGCAGTTCTTC
>-|TRBV5-5|TRBJ1-1|15|many
CASSLAMDRNTEAFF
TGTGCCAGCAGCTTGGCCATGGACAGGAACACTGAAGCTTTCTTT
>TRBD1|TRBV7-9|TRBJ1-2|13|many
CASSPDRVDGYTF
TGTGCCAGCAGCCCGGACAGGGTTGATGGCTACACCTTC
>-|TRBV25-1|TRBJ1-1|14|many
CASSPKWGSAEAFF
TGTGCCAGCAGTCCAAAATGGGGGAGCGCTGAAGCTTTCTTT
>-|TRBV29-1|TRBJ2-2|13|few
CSVDQGGTGELFF
TGCAGCGTTGATCAGGGGGGGACCGGGGAGCTGTTTTTT
>-|TRBV4-1|TRBJ1-5|16|many
CASSQVRTASNQPQHF
TGCGCCAGCAGCCAAGTCAGGACGGCTAGCAATCAGCCCCAGCATTTT
>TRBD1|TRBV20-1|TRBJ2-7|12|many
CSARTGTFGQYF
TGCAGTGCTAGGACAGGGACGTTCGGGCAGTACTTC
>-|TRBV12-3/TRBV12-4|TRBJ1-5|13|-
CASSLTSNQPQNF
TGTGCCAGCAGTTTAACTAGCAATCAGCCCCAGAATTTT
>-|TRBV3-1|TRBJ1-1|15|many
CASSRYGQGGTEAFF
TGTGCCAGCAGCCGATATGGGCAGGGCGGCACTGAAGCTTTCTTT
>TRBD1|TRBV18|TRBJ1-1|14|-
CASSSGQGVTEAFF
TGTGCCAGCTCAAGCGGACAGGGGGTCACTGAAGCTTTCTTT
>-|TRBV20-1|TRBJ2-1|14|many
CSATRVGSYNEQFF
TGCAGTGCCACCAGGGTGGGCTCCTACAATGAGCAGTTCTTC
>-|TRBV28|TRBJ2-7|15|many
CASSQGQGGAYEQYF
TGTGCCAGCAGTCAAGGACAGGGAGGGGCCTACGAGCAGTACTTC
>TRBD1|TRBV12-3/TRBV12-4|TRBJ2-3|15|many
CASRIGTGSTDTQYF
TGTGCCAGCAGGATAGGGACAGGGTCAACAGATACGCAGTATTTT
>TRBD1|TRBV6-5|TRBJ1-6|15|few
CASSYGDRGLSPLNF
TGTGCCAGCAGTTACGGAGACAGGGGGCTCTCACCCCTCAACTTT
>TRBD2|TRBV12-3/TRBV12-4|TRBJ2-1|14|many
CASSRAGGPLKQFF
TGTGCCAGCAGTCGAGCGGGGGGGCCGCTCAAGCAGTTCTTC
>-|TRBV18|TRBJ2-1|17|-
CASSPRLGQGVYNEQFF
TGTGCCAGCTCACCAAGGCTTGGACAAGGAGTCTACAATGAGCAGTTCTTC
>TRBD2|TRBV12-3/TRBV12-4|TRBJ2-1|13|many
CAIAGIYNNEQFF
TGTGCCATAGCGGGGATATATAACAATGAGCAGTTCTTC
>-|TRBV11-2|TRBJ1-1|13|many
CASSHNAATEAFF
TGTGCCAGCAGCCATAATGCAGCCACTGAAGCTTTCTTT
>-|TRBV7-7|TRBJ2-2|15|-
CASSLTGGGTGELFF
TGTGCTAGCAGCTTGACGGGGGGCGGCACCGGGGAGCTGTTTTTT
>TRBD1|TRBV5-6|TRBJ2-3|16|many
CASSLVTGDGTDTQYF
TGTGCCAGCAGCTTGGTTACAGGGGATGGCACAGATACGCAGTATTTT
>TRBD2|TRBV25-1|TRBJ2-5|19|many
CASSERNRPRAGGPETQYF
TGTGCCAGCAGTGAACGTAACCGACCTCGAGCGGGGGGGCCGGAGACCCAGTACTTC
>-|TRBV5-1|TRBJ2-5|11|many
CASSDGETQYF
TGCGCCAGCAGCGACGGGGAGACCCAGTACTTC
>-|TRBV10-1|TRBJ2-3|15|many
CASSEKKQYTDTQYF
TGCGCCAGCAGTGAGAAGAAACAGTACACAGATACGCAGTATTTT
>-|TRBV10-3|TRBJ2-3|19|many
CAISGKGARDSYRTDTQYF
TGTGCCATCAGTGGGAAGGGGGCGCGGGACTCATACCGCACAGATACGCAGTATTTT
>TRBD1|TRBV5-5|TRBJ1-2|14|many
CASSLEGQGIGYTF
TGTGCCAGCAGCTTGGAGGGACAGGGGATAGGCTACACCTTC
>-|TRBV7-3|TRBJ2-1|13|many
CASSPVKGNEQFF
TGTGCCAGCAGCCCCGTAAAGGGCAATGAGCAGTTCTTC
>-|TRBV30|TRBJ2-2|12|many
CAWRPGSGELFF
TGTGCCTGGAGGCCCGGATCCGGGGAGCTGTTTTTT
>-|TRBV5-1|TRBJ2-3|15|many
CASSLAGTGTDTQYF
TGCGCCAGCAGCTTGGCGGGGACGGGGACAGATACGCAGTATTTT
>TRBD1|TRBV14|TRBJ2-1|15|many
CASSLGTGAYNEQFF
TGTGCCAGCAGCCTTGGGACAGGGGCATACAATGAGCAGTTCTTC
>-|TRBV20-1|TRBJ1-1|13|many
CSARTSPYTEAFF
TGCAGTGCCCGGACCAGCCCCTATACTGAAGCTTTCTTT